The clone carrying this TCR beta chain appeared a single time. This entry belongs to a study of blood T cell repertoires in COVID-19. For the study at large: The United States, Italy and Spain supplied acute and convalescent COVID-19 samples. From T cells, B-cell-depleted T cells, or PBMCs came the material, which was cDNA or gDNA.

CDR3 length: 13 amino acids. V shed 0 bases and J shed 7 bases, with 7 bases lying between them. Germline CDR1 and CDR2: MNHNY and SVGAGI (reference sequence). Source study methods: The assay estimated nucleated cells by amplifying reference gene primers. The table came from immunoSEQ multiplex PCR; TCRdb's copy has only in-frame clones and leaves some out. That table furnishes V, J and clone size, whereas the DNA furnished D and trimming. The repertoire holds roughly 120,000 clones, with around nine tenths as singletons. This chain connects TRBV6-6 to TRBJ1-5; D remains ambiguous. The sequenced sample was peripheral blood. This sequence originates from a woman aged 45-65 years with active or convalescent COVID-19. The CDR3 region is CASSYSIRQPQHF. CDR3 nucleotide sequence: TGTGCCAGCAGTTACTCGATCAGGCAGCCCCAGCATTTT.